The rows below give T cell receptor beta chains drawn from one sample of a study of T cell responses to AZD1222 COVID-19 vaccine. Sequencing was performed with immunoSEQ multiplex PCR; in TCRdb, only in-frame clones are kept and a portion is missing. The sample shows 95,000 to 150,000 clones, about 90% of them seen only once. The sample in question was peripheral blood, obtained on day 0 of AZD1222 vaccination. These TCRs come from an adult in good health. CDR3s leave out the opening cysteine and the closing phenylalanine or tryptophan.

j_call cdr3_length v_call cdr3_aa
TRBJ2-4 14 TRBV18 ASSYGTGTTKNIQY
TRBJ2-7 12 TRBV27 ASSLRPPTYEQY
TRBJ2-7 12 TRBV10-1 ASSKEGLMGEQY
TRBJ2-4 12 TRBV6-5 ASSYTDRVNIQY
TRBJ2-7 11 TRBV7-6 ASSSGPPYEQY
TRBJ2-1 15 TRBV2 AGPGLAASSSYNEQF
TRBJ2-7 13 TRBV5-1 ASSFLLRQRYEQY
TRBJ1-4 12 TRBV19 ASSGGGFNEKLF
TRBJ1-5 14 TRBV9 ASSERQGAWDEPQH
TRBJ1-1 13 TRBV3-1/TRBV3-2 ASTGGPVLNTEAF
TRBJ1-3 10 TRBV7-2 ASSFLLNTIY
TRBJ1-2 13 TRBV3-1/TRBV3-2 ASSRRTGGGHGYT
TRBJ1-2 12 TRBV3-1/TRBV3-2 ASSQGLGNYGYT
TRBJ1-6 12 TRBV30 AWSVGDRASPLH
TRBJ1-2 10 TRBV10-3 AIKRSDYGYT